This T cell receptor beta chain was recorded in a study of radiation and T cells in renal cell carcinoma. Notes on the study in general: In blood, top tumor clones expanded by 2 weeks, shrinking by 4.

The V and J ends lost 1 base and 5 bases respectively, with 6 bases between them. Germline CDR1 SNHLY, CDR2 FYNNEI. This CDR3 has 13 amino acids. The time point: blood 2 weeks post-SBRT. Stated treatment: 15 Gy SBRT to primary tumor, nephrectomy 4 weeks later. After SBRT, blood was collected at 2 and 4 weeks, plus baseline. For this clone: As yet, its antigen is unknown.

Sequencing used immunoSEQ multiplex PCR; TCRdb keeps in-frame clones, though not all of them. Of 100,000 to 150,000 clones listed, more than 70% are singletons. The V and J genes are TRBV2 and TRBJ1-5; no firm D call. The clonotype was recovered from a woman aged 70-85 years with renal cell carcinoma. The sample in question was blood, obtained from a patient whose treatment included radiotherapy and nephrectomy. The CDR3 here is CASSEGVYQPQHF. The CDR3 nucleotides are TGTGCCAGCAGTGAAGGGGTGTATCAGCCCCAGCATTTT.